This T cell receptor beta chain derives from a study of cytomegalovirus exposure and HLA in healthy donors. In its sample, this clone was seen a few times. Deletions cut 4 bases from V and 2 bases from J, with 20 bases between. This CDR3 has 17 residues. The germline gives CDR1 SGHAT, CDR2 FQNNGV. The PCR ran on 60 Vbeta and 13 Jbeta primers. Only in-frame clones appear in the TCRdb table, and some are missing; sequencing was by immunoSEQ multiplex PCR. The table has about 160,000 clones, 60% to 80% seen once. The gene calls are TRBV11-2 and TRBJ2-5; D possibly corresponds to TRBD2 (5 bases). The source is a man between 18 and 29 years old in good health and CMV-seropositive. The sequenced sample was PBMCs. The CDR3: CASSSLLGITRQETQYF. In DNA form, the CDR3 reads TGTGCCAGCAGCTCCCTTTTGGGAATAACTAGACAAGAGACCCAGTACTTC.